Following are 3 T cell receptor beta chains from one sample sequenced in a study of vaccination effects on CD4 cells after COVID-19. The assay was immunoSEQ multiplex PCR, and TCRdb's table has in-frame clones only and misses some. The top ten clones hold under 30% of a sample with more than 60,000 clones, under 80% of them seen once. No antigen has been identified for these receptors. The culture ran for about eleven days before CD4+ T cells were isolated. The material was CD4+ T cells from PBMCs cultured without peptide, obtained before COVID-19 vaccination. Every receptor here comes from a human donor who had a prior SARS-CoV-2 infection.

The chain carries TRBV18 and TRBJ2-3; D is perhaps TRBD1 (5 bases). Looked up from germline, CDR1 is KGHSH and CDR2 is LQKENI. The CDR3 is made up of 14 amino acids. V dropped 1 base and J dropped 5 bases, with 10 bases sitting between them. DNA of the CDR3: TGTGCCAGCTCACCACAGGGGCCGGTAGATACGCAGTATTTT. Amino acid sequence: CASSPQGPVDTQYF.

J is TRBJ1-4 and V is TRBV2, with D maybe TRBD1 (5 bases). This CDR3 has 15 residues. CDR1 and CDR2 (germline): SNHLY, FYNNEI. Trimming removed 3 bases at V and 3 bases at J, with 11 bases between. In nucleotides, the CDR3 is TGTGCCAGCAGTGATCAAGGGGTAGCTAATGAAAAACTGTTTTTT. Amino acid sequence: CASSDQGVANEKLFF.

The rearrangement joins TRBV6-5 to TRBJ2-7; D assignment may be TRBD1 or TRBD2 (5 bases each). V lost 8 bases and J lost 5, with 16 bases in between. CDR3 size: 13 residues. Germline lookup yields CDR1 MNHEY and CDR2 SVGAGI. CDR3 residues: CASLLGERNEQYF. CDR3 DNA: TGTGCCAGCCTGCTGGGGGAACGGAACGAGCAGTACTTC.